The clone carrying this T cell receptor beta chain has just a few counts. Its antigen is unidentified. V lost 6 bases, J lost 2 bases, and 8 bases lay in between. Germline-derived CDR1 and CDR2 are SNHLY and FYNNEI. The CDR3 loop spans 12 amino acids. These data belong to a study of T cell repertoires in cytomegalovirus infection. Study summary: Based on public TCR beta signatures, there were indications of CMV infection and of a matching HLA type.

Findings and caveats of the study: There were HLA-C-restricted CMV-specific TCR beta clonotypes dominating the ex vivo response. Accumulated public TCR beta family frequency recognized individuals carrying CMV together with the relevant HLA.

A single record per CDR3 protein comes from TCRdb applying MiXCR to the reads. The data show 230,000 or so distinct CDR3 sequences, more than 15% seen once. The chain couples TRBV2 to TRBJ2-7; D uncertain. The sample consisted of CD8+ T cells from PBMCs. The source of this sequence is a human donor in good health (CMV status not recorded). Some clones in this sample may be carry-over from other donors' samples. The CDR3 nucleotides read TGTGCCAGCAGCCCCAGGCCCTACGAGCAGTACTTC. Its translation: CASSPRPYEQYF.